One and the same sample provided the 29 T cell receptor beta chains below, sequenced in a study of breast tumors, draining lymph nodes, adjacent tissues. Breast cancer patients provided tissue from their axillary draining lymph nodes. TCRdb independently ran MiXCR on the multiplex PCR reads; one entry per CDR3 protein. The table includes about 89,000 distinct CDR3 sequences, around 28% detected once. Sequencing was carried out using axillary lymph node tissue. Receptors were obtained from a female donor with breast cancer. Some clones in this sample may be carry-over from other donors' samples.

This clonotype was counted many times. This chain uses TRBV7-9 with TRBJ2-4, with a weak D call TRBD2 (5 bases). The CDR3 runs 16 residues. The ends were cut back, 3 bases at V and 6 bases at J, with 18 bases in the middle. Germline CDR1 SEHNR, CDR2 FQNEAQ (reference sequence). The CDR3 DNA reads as TGTGCCAGCAGCTTGTCTAGTTCGGGGTTGTTAAACATTCAGTACTTC. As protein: CASSLSSSGLLNIQYF.

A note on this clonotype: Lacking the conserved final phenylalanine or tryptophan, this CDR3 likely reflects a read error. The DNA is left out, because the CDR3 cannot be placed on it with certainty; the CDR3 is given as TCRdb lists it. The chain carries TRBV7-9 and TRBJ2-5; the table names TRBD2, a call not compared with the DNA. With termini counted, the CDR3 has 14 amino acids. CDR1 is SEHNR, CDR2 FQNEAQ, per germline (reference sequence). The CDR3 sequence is CASSRLRDGYTFDS.

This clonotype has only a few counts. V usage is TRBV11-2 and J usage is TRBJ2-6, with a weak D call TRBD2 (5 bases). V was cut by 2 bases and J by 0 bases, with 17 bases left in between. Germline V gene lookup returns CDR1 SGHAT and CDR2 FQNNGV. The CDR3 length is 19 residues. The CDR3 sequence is CASSLLLGSSLSGANVLTF. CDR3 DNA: TGTGCCAGCAGCTTACTCTTAGGGAGCTCTCTCTCTGGGGCCAACGTCCTGACTTTC.

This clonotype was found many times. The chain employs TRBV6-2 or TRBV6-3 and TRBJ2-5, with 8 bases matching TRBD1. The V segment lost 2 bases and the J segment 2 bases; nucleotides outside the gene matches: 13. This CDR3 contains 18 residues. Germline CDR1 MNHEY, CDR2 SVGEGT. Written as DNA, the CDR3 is TGTGCCAGCAGTTACGTCCCAGGGGGCGCGGGGTGGCAAGAGACCCAGTACTTC. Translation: CASSYVPGGAGWQETQYF.

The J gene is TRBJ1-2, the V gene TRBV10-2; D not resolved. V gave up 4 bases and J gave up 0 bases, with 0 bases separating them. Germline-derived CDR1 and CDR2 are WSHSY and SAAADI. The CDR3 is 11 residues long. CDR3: CASSANYGYTF. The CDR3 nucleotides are TGCGCCAGCAGTGCTAACTATGGCTACACCTTC.

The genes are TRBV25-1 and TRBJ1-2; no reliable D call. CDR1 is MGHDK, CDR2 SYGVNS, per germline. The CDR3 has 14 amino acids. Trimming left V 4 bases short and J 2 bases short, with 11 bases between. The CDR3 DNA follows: TGTGCCAGCAGTGGACGAGGCAGGAACTATGGCTACACCTTC. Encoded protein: CASSGRGRNYGYTF.

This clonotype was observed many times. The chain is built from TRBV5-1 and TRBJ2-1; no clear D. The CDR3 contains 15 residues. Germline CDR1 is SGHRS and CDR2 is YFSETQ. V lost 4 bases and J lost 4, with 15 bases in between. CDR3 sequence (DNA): TGCGCCAGCAGCCCTTACGTGGATCCGTACAATGAGCAGTTCTTC. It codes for CASSPYVDPYNEQFF.

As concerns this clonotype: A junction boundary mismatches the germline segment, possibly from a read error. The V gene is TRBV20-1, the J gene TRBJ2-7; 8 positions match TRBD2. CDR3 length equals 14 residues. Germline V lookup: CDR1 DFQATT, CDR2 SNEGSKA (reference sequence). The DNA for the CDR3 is TGCAGTGCTAGGTTCCCCCGCGGGAGGTACGAGCAGCACTTC. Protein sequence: CSARFPRGRYEQHF.

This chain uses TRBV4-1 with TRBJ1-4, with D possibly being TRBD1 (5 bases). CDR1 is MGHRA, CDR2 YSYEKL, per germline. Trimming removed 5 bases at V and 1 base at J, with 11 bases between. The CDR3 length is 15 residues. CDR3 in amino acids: CASSKTGGTNEKLFF. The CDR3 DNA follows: TGCGCCAGCAGCAAAACGGGGGGAACTAATGAAAAACTGTTTTTT.

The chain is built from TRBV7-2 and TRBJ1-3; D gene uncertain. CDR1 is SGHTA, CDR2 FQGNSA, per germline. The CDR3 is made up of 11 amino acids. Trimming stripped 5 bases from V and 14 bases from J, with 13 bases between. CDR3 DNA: TGTGCCAGCAGCCTAGACGGACGCGTATATTTT. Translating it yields CASSLDGRVYF.

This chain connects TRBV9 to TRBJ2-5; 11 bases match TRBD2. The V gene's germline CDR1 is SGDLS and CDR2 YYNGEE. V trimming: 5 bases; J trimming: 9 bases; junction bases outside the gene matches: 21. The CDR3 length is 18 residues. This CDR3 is CASSWGGASGRRGEAQYF. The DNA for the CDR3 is TGTGCCAGCAGTTGGGGTGGGGCTAGCGGGAGGAGGGGGGAGGCCCAGTACTTC.

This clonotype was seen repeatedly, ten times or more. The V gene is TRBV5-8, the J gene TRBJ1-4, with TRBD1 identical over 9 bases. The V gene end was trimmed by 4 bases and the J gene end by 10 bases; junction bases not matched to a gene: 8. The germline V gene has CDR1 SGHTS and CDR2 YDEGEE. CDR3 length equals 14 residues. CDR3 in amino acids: CASSRGTGSRKLFF. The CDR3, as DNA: TGTGCCAGCAGCCGCGGGACAGGGTCTAGAAAACTGTTTTTT.

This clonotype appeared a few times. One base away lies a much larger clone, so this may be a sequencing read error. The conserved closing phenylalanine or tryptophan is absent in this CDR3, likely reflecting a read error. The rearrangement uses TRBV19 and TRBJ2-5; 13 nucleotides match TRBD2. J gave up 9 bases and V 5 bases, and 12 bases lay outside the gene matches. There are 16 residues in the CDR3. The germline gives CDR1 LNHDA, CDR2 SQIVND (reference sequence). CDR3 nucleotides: TGTGCCAGTAGTTCCCCGGGACTAGCGGGGCCCGAGGCCCAGTACTCC. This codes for CASSSPGLAGPEAQYS.

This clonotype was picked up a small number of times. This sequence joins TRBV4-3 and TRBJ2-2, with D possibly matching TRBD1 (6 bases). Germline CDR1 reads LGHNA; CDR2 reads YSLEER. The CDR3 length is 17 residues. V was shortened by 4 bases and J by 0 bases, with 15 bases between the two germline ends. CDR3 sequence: CASSRFPTGSNTGELFF. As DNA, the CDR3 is TGCGCCAGCAGCCGGTTTCCGACAGGTTCGAACACCGGGGAGCTGTTTTTT.

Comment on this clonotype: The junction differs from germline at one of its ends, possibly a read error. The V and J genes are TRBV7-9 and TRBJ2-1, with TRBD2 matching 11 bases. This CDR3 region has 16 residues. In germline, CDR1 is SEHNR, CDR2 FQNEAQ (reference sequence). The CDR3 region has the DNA TGTGCCAGCAGCCCCTGGGTAGCGGGAGGGCAAAATGAGCAGTCCTTC. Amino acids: CASSPWVAGGQNEQSF.

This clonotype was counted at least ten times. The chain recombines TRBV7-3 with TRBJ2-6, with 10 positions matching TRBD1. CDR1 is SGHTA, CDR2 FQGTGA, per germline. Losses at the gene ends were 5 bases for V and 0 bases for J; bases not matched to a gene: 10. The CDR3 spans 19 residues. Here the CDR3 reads CASSRTGTGVPSGANVLTF. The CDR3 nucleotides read TGTGCCAGCAGCCGTACCGGGACAGGGGTCCCCTCTGGGGCCAACGTCCTGACTTTC. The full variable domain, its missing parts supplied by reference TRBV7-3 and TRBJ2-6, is GAGVSQTPSNKVTEKGKYVELRCDPISGHTALYWYRQSLGQGPEFLIYFQGTGAADDSGLPNDRFFAVRPEGSVSTLKIQRTERGDSAVYLCASSRTGTGVPSGANVLTFGAGSRLTVL.

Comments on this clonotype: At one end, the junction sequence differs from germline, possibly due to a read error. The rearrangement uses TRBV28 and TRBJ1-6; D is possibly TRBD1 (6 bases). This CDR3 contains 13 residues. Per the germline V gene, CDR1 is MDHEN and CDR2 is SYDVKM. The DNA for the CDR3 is TGTGTCAGCATCGGGGGGGCCCATTCACCCCTCCACTTT. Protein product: CVSIGGAHSPLHF. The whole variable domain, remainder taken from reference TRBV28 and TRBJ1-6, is DVKVTQSSRYLVKRTGEKVFLECVQDMDHENMFWYRQDPGLGLRLIYFSYDVKMKEKGDIPEGYSVSREKKERFSLILESASTNQTSMYLCVSIGGAHSPLHFGNGTRLTVT.

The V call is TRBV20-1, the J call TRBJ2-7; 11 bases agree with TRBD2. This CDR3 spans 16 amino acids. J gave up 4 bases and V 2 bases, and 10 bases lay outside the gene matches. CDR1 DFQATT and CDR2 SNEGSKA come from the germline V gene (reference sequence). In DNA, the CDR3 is TGCAGTGCTAGAAGTCCGTCTAGCGGGAGGCGGTACGAGCAGTACTTC. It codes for CSARSPSSGRRYEQYF.

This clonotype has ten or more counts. The CDR3 DNA reads TGTGCCAGCAGTCTCCAGGGGCAAGAGACCCAGTACTTC. It specifies CASSLQGQETQYF. The chain employs TRBV2 and TRBJ2-5; D might be TRBD1 (6 bases). The CDR3 length is 13 residues. Germline CDR1 SNHLY, CDR2 FYNNEI. V shed 5 bases and J shed 2 bases, with 9 bases lying between them.

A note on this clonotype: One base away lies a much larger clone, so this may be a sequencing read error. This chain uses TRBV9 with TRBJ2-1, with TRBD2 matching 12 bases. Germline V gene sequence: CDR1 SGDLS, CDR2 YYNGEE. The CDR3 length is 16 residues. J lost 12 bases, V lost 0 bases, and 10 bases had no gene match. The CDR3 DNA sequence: TGTGCCAGCAGCGTAGCCGGACTAGCGGGACTGTATGCGCAGTTCTTC. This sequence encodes CASSVAGLAGLYAQFF.

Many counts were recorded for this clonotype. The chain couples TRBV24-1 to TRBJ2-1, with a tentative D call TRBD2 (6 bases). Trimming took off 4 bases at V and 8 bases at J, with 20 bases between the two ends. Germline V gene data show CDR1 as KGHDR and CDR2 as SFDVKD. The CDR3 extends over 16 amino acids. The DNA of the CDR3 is TGTGCCACCAGTGAGACAAGTAGCGGCTCGATGGATGAGCAGTTCTTC. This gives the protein CATSETSSGSMDEQFF.

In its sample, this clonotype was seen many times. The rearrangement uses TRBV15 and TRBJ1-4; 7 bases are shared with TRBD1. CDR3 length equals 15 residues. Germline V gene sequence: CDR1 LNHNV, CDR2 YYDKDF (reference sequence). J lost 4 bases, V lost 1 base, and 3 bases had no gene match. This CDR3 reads CATSRGDSLNEKLFF. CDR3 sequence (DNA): TGTGCCACCAGCAGAGGGGACAGCCTTAATGAAAAACTGTTTTTT.

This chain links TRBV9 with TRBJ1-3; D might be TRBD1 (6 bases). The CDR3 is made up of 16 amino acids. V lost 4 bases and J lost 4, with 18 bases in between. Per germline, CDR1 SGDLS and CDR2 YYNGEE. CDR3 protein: CASSTHLGGRGNTIYF. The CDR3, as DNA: TGTGCCAGCAGCACCCACCTGGGGGGCAGGGGAAACACCATATATTTT.

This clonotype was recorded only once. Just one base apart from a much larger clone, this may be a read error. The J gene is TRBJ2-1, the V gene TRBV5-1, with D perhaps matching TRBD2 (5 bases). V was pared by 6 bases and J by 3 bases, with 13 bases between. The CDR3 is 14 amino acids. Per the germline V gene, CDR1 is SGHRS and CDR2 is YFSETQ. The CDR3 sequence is CASIGVAVYNEQFF. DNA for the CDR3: TGCGCCAGCATCGGGGTTGCGGTCTACAATGAGCAGTTCTTC.

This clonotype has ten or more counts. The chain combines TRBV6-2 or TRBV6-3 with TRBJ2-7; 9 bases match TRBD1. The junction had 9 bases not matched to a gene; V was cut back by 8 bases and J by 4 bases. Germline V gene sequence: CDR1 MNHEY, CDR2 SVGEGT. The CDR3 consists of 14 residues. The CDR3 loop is CASHRPGQGYEQYF. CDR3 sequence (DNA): TGTGCCAGCCATCGACCGGGACAGGGTTACGAGCAGTACTTC.

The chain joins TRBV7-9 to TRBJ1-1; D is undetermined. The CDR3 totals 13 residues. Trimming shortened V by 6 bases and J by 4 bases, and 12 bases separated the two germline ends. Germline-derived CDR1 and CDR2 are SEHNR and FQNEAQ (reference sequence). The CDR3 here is CASRPAGFTEAFF. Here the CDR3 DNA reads TGTGCCAGCAGGCCGGCAGGTTTCACTGAAGCTTTCTTT. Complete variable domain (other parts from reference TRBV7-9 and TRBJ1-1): DTGVSQNPRHKITKRGQNVTFRCDPISEHNRLYWYRQTLGQGPEFLTYFQNEAQLEKSRLLSDRFSAERPKGSFSTLEIQRTEQGDSAMYLCASRPAGFTEAFFGQGTRLTVV.

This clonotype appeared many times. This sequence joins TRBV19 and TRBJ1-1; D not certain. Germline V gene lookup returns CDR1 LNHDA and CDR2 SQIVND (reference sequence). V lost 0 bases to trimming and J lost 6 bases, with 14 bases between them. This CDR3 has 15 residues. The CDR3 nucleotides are TGTGCCAGTAGTATAGATCTGAAAGACCCCCCTGAAGCTTTCTTT. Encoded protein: CASSIDLKDPPEAFF.

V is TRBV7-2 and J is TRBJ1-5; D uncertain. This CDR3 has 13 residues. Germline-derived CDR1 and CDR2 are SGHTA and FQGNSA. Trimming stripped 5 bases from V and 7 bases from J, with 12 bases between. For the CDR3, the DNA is TGTGCCAGCAGCCTAGATCCGGGACAGCCCCAGCATTTT. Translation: CASSLDPGQPQHF.

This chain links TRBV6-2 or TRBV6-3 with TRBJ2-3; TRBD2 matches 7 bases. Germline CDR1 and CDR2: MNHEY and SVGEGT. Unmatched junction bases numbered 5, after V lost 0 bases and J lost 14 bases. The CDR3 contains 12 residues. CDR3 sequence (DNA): TGTGCCAGCAGTTACTCGACGGGGGGTTCGTATTTT. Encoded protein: CASSYSTGGSYF.